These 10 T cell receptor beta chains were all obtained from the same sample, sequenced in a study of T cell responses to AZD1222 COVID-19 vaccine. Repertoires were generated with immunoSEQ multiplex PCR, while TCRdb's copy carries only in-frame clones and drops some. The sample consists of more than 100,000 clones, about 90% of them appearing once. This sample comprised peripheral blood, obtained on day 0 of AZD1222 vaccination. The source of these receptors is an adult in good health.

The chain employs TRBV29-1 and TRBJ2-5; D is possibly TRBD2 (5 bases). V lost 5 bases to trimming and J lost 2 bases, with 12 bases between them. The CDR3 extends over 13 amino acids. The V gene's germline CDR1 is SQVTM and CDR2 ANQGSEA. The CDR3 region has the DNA TGCAGCGTTTCTCCCAGGACTCAAGAGACCCAGTACTTC. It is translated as CSVSPRTQETQYF.

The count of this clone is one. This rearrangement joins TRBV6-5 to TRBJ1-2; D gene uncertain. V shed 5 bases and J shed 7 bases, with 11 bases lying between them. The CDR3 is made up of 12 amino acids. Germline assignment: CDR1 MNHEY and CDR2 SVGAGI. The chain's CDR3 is CASSNHLGGYTF. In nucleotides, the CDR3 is TGTGCCAGCAGTAACCACCTGGGTGGCTACACCTTC.

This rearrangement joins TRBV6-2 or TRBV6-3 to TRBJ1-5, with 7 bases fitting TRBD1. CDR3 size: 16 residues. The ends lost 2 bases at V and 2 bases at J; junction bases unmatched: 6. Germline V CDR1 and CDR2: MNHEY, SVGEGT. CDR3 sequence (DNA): TGTGCCAGCAGTTACGGCAGGGGGTCAGGCAATCAGCCCCAGCATTTT. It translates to CASSYGRGSGNQPQHF.

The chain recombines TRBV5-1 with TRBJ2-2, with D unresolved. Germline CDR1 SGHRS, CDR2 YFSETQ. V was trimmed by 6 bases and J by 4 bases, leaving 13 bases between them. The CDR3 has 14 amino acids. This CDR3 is CASNWGSSTGELFF. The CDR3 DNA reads TGCGCCAGCAACTGGGGTAGTTCCACCGGGGAGCTGTTTTTT. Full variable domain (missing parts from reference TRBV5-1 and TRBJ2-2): KAGVTQTPRYLIKTRGQQVTLSCSPISGHRSVSWYQQTPGQGLQFLFEYFSETQRNKGNFPGRFSGRQFSNSRSEMNVSTLELGDSALYLCASNWGSSTGELFFGEGSRLTVL.

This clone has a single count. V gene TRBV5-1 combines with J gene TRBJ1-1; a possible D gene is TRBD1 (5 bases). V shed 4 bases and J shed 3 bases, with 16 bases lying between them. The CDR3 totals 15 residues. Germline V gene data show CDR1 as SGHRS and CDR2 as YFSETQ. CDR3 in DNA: TGCGCCAGCAGCCCGGTCGGAGGGGCGCACACTGAAGCTTTCTTT. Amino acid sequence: CASSPVGGAHTEAFF.

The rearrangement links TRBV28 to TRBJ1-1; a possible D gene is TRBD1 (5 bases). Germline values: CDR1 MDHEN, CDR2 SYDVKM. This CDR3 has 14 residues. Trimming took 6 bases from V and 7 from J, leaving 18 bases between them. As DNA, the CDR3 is TGTGCCAGCAGCGTACACACGGGACGGGGTGAAGCTTTCTTT. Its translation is CASSVHTGRGEAFF.

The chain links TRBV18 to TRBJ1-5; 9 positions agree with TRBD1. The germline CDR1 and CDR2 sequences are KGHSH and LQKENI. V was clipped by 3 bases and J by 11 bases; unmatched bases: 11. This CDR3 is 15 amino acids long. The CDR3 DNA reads TGTGCCAGCTCACCGACCGGGACAGGGCACCGTGCCCAGCATTTT. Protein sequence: CASSPTGTGHRAQHF.

The CDR3 spells CASSPGPLTDTQYF. In DNA form, the CDR3 reads TGTGCCAGCAGCCCGGGTCCCCTCACAGATACGCAGTATTTT. The V call is TRBV9, the J call TRBJ2-3; no clear D gene. Germline values: CDR1 SGDLS, CDR2 YYNGEE. This CDR3 is 14 amino acids long. Trimming stripped 4 bases from V and 2 bases from J, with 11 bases between.

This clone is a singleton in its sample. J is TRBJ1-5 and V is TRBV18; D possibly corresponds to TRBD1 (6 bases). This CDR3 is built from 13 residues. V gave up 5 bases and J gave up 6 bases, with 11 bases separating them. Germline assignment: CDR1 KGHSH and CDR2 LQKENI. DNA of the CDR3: TGTGCCAGCTCAGCTCAGGGGCCTCAGCCCCAGCATTTT. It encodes CASSAQGPQPQHF.

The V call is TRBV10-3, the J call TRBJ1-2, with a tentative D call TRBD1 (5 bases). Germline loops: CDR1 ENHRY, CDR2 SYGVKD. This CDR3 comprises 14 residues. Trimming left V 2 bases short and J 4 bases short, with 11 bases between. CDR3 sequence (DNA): TGTGCCATCAGTGAGGGGGCTATCTTCTATGGCTACACCTTC. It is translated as CAISEGAIFYGYTF.